These T cell receptor beta chains were read from a single sample in a study of HIV-infected patients and healthy controls. TCRdb used MiXCR to reprocess the 5' RACE reads, holding one entry per CDR3 protein. This table has about 18,000 distinct CDR3 sequences, 16% appearing once. Sequencing was carried out using CD8+ T cells from blood. Receptors originate from a human donor in good health. The CDR3 runs from the conserved cysteine through the conserved F or W. Fields, in order: clone size, D gene, CDR3 length, V gene, J gene, CDR3 DNA, CDR3 protein. D genes are given only for firm matches. Clone size is given for some rows only: seen once, a few or many times, or a class if the clone is expanded.

>medium-sized|-|15|TRBV4-3|TRBJ2-7
TGCGCCAGCAGCCAAGTAGCGGACACCTCCTACGAGCAGTACTTC
CASSQVADTSYEQYF
>many|-|14|TRBV5-6|TRBJ2-1
TGTGCCAGCAGCTTGCCCCTAGTCCATAATGAGCAGTTCTTC
CASSLPLVHNEQFF
>-|-|15|TRBV28|TRBJ2-3
TGTGCCAGCAGTTTATACCCTAGCGGCACAGATACGCAGTATTTT
CASSLYPSGTDTQYF
>many|TRBD1|16|TRBV6-1|TRBJ2-7
TGTGCCAGCAGTGATGTAACCGGGACAGGAGGCCACGAGCAGTACTTC
CASSDVTGTGGHEQYF
>few|-|15|TRBV7-9|TRBJ1-1
TGTGCCAGCAGCTTAGTTGGCAGGGGGAACACTGAAGCTTTCTTT
CASSLVGRGNTEAFF
>-|TRBD2|14|TRBV29-1|TRBJ2-1
TGCAGCGTTGTCTTAGCGGGAAACTACAATGAGCAGTTCTTC
CSVVLAGNYNEQFF
>few|TRBD1|15|TRBV6-2/TRBV6-3|TRBJ2-3
TGTGCCAGCAGCCCAACTGGACAGGGGCCAGATACGCAGTATTTT
CASSPTGQGPDTQYF
>many|-|13|TRBV11-3|TRBJ2-3
TGTGCCAGCAGCTTGGACACCACAGATACGCAGTATTTT
CASSLDTTDTQYF
>many|TRBD1|17|TRBV16|TRBJ1-1
TGTGCCAGCAGCCAATTCACGGGACAGGGGTATGTCACTGAAGCTTTCTTT
CASSQFTGQGYVTEAFF
>few|TRBD1|15|TRBV29-1|TRBJ2-7
TGCAGCGTTGAAGAAGGAGGGACAGGGATCTACGAGCAGTACTTC
CSVEEGGTGIYEQYF
>many|-|13|TRBV6-6|TRBJ2-7
TGTGCCAGCAGTTACCAGGGGGGGTACGAGCAGTACTTC
CASSYQGGYEQYF
>few|TRBD2|14|TRBV30|TRBJ2-1
TGTGCCTCGGCCACGGGACTAGCGTACAATGAGCAGTTCTTC
CASATGLAYNEQFF
>-|-|16|TRBV2|TRBJ2-6
TGTGCCAGCAGTACCCTTGGGCCCTCTGGGGCCAACGTCCTGACTTTC
CASSTLGPSGANVLTF
>many|-|12|TRBV6-2/TRBV6-3|TRBJ2-1
TGTGCCAGCAGTTCCCTGAACGATGAGCAGTTCTTC
CASSSLNDEQFF
>many|-|14|TRBV24-1|TRBJ2-2
TGTGCCACCAGTGATTTGAGGGGAACCGGGGAGCTGTTTTTT
CATSDLRGTGELFF
>many|-|12|TRBV7-6|TRBJ2-2
TGTGCCAGCAGCTGGGAAGCCGGGGAGCTGTTTTTT
CASSWEAGELFF
>medium-sized|-|12|TRBV20-1|TRBJ1-1
TGCAGTGCTTCCCCAGGTGGCACTGAAGCTTTCTTT
CSASPGGTEAFF
>many|TRBD2|14|TRBV5-1|TRBJ2-3
TGCGCCAGCAGCCACACTAGCGTTGCAGATACGCAGTATTTT
CASSHTSVADTQYF
>few|TRBD2|15|TRBV5-4|TRBJ2-1
TGTGCCAGCATCCGGACTAGCGGGGGGGTTGATGAGCAGTTCTTC
CASIRTSGGVDEQFF
>many|TRBD1|15|TRBV12-5|TRBJ2-1
TGTGCTAGTGGTCCGGACAGGGGCGGTTGGCATGAGCAGTTCTTC
CASGPDRGGWHEQFF
>few|TRBD1|15|TRBV14|TRBJ2-1
TGTGCCAGCAGCCGGTCCGGCAGGGGGTTTGATGAGCAGTTCTTC
CASSRSGRGFDEQFF
>many|-|14|TRBV6-1|TRBJ2-1
TGTGCCAGCAGTAGGGGGATGGAAGGAAATGAGCAGTTCTTC
CASSRGMEGNEQFF
>-|TRBD2|21|TRBV12-3/TRBV12-4|TRBJ2-3
TGTGCCAGCAGTTTCGGAATAGTGAGTAGCGGGCCGAAGTTCAACACAGATACGCAGTATTTT
CASSFGIVSSGPKFNTDTQYF
>medium-sized|-|14|TRBV29-1|TRBJ1-2
TGCAGCGTTGAGGGTCCTTTAAGACCATATGGCTACACCTTC
CSVEGPLRPYGYTF
>many|-|16|TRBV4-3|TRBJ2-3
TGCGCCAGCAGCCAAGATCCTAGTGTCACGGTGGATACGCAGTATTTT
CASSQDPSVTVDTQYF
>many|-|12|TRBV6-2/TRBV6-3|TRBJ2-5
TGTGCCAGCAGACCGTCTGCCGAGACCCAGTACTTC
CASRPSAETQYF